Below are 8 T cell receptor beta chains sequenced from a single sample in a study of blood T cell repertoires in COVID-19 (dated by TCRdb to 2018 to 2020). To prepare the library, the immunoSEQ multiplex PCR assay was applied. Entries here come from immuneACCESS through TCRdb and include only in-frame sequences with V and J called. Some clones fail to appear in such tables; in the studies checked, an unresolved V gene covers under half of the shortfall, and the cause of the remainder is unknown. The sample table shows around 260,000 clones, and over 80% are seen once. The top ten clones comprise around 4.5% of the sample. Material: peripheral blood. All receptors derive from a man in his sixties who had recovered from COVID-19.

This chain connects TRBV6-6 to TRBJ1-2; TRBD1 matches at 7 bases. J gave up 0 bases and V 6 bases, and 7 bases lay outside the gene matches. Germline CDR1 is MNHNY and CDR2 is SVGAGI (reference sequence). The CDR3 is 15 amino acids. CDR3 loop: CASSLDRVANYGYTF. The CDR3 bases are TGTGCCAGCAGCCTAGACAGGGTGGCTAACTATGGCTACACCTTC.

V and J are TRBV30 and TRBJ2-7; 10 bases align to TRBD1. V was clipped by 5 bases and J by 7 bases; unmatched bases: 5. The germline CDR1 and CDR2 sequences are GTSNPN and SVGIG (reference sequence). The CDR3 runs to 12 residues. The CDR3 coding sequence is TGTGCCTGGGGGGGACAGGGGAAAGAGCAGTACTTC. Its protein product is CAWGGQGKEQYF.

The chain recombines TRBV4-2 with TRBJ1-2; D is uncertain. The germline gives CDR1 LGHNA, CDR2 YNFKEQ. The CDR3 extends over 13 amino acids. The V end lost 0 bases, the J end lost 3 bases, and 5 bases lay between the germline ends. Here the CDR3 reads CASSQDGDYGYTF. In nucleotides, the CDR3 is TGTGCCAGCAGCCAAGACGGAGACTATGGCTACACCTTC.

The V gene is TRBV5-1, the J gene TRBJ1-5, with a possible D match to TRBD1 (5 bases). V shed 0 bases and J shed 8 bases, with 12 bases lying between them. CDR1 is SGHRS and CDR2 is YFSETQ in the germline V gene. The CDR3 consists of 14 residues. DNA of the CDR3: TGCGCCAGCAGCTTGGTTGCAGGGATGGAGCCCCAGCATTTT. As protein: CASSLVAGMEPQHF.

The genes are TRBV5-1 and TRBJ2-5; tentatively, D is TRBD2 (6 bases). V lost 4 bases and J 4 bases, leaving 11 bases between the germline ends. The germline V gene has CDR1 SGHRS and CDR2 YFSETQ. This CDR3 has 13 residues. CDR3 nucleotides: TGCGCCAGCAGCGGTTGGGGGGTAGAGACCCAGTACTTC. Translated: CASSGWGVETQYF.

This chain joins TRBV5-4 and TRBJ2-1; 16 nucleotides match TRBD2. Trimming removed 3 bases from V and 10 bases from J; junction bases left unmatched: 7. The V gene's germline CDR1 is SGHNT and CDR2 YYREEE (reference sequence). The CDR3 loop spans 16 amino acids. The CDR3 bases are TGTGCCAGCAGCTCGTCCCGGGGACTAGCGGGAGGGGAGCAGTTCTTC. Protein sequence: CASSSSRGLAGGEQFF.

The chain uses TRBV4-2 and TRBJ1-3, with D unresolved. Per germline, CDR1 LGHNA and CDR2 YNFKEQ. V was pared by 0 bases and J by 0 bases, with 12 bases between. This CDR3 is 17 amino acids long. In DNA, the CDR3 is TGTGCCAGCAGCCAAGAGTTAGCTACAAGCTCTGGAAACACCATATATTTT. Translating gives CASSQELATSSGNTIYF.

The gene calls are TRBV27 and TRBJ2-1; TRBD1 aligns across 10 bases. Germline CDR1 reads MNHEY; CDR2 reads SMNVEV (reference sequence). After removal of 7 bases from V and 3 bases from J, the junction contained 6 bases not matched to a gene. The CDR3 length is 15 residues. CDR3 coding DNA: TGTGCCAGCAACCGAGACAGGGGGCTCTACAATGAGCAGTTCTTC. Translation gives CASNRDRGLYNEQFF.